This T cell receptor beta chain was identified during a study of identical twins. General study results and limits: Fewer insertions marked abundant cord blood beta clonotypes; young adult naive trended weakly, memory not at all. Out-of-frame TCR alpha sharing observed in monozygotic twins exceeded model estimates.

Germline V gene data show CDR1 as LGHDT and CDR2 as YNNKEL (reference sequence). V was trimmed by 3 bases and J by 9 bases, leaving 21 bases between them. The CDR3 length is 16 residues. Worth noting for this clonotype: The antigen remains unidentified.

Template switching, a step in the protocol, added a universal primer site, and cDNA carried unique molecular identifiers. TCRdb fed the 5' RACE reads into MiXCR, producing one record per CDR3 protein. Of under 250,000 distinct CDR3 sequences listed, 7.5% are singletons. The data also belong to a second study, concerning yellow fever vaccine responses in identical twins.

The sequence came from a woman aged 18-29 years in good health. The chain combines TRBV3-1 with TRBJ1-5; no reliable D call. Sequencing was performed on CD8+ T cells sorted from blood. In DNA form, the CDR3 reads TGTGCCAGCAGCCATAACGGAGAGAACCCCTCTTGGCCCCAGCATTTT. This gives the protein CASSHNGENPSWPQHF.